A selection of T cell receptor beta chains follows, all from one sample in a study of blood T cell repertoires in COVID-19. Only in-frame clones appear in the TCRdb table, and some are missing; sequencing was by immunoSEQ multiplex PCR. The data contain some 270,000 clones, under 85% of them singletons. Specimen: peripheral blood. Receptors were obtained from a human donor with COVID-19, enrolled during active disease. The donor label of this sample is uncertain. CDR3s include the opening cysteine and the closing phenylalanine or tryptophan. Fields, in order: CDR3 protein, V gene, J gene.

CASRPGFSTVTGYTF	TRBV5-1	TRBJ1-2
CASSENSNTEAFF	TRBV10-2	TRBJ1-1
CASSPTGAEAFF	TRBV10-2	TRBJ1-1
CASSLGGLAGGQETQYF	TRBV7-2	TRBJ2-5
CASSSDDPGQGLLEQYF	TRBV7-9	TRBJ2-7
CSVLTGGGNQPQHF	TRBV29-1	TRBJ1-5
CASSVGGQGGWQPQHF	TRBV2	TRBJ1-5
CASSFRTSGRDTQYF	TRBV7-9	TRBJ2-3
CASGVGSGSTDTQYF	TRBV5-8	TRBJ2-3
CASIGHLNQPQHF	TRBV28	TRBJ1-5
CASSVKDRVGTDTQYF	TRBV9	TRBJ2-3
CASSPDRDQPQHF	TRBV7-2	TRBJ1-5
CASSELRETQYF	TRBV6-1	TRBJ2-5
CASSLLDRYEQYF	TRBV7-2	TRBJ2-7
CASSTGLANNEQFF	TRBV5-1	TRBJ2-1
CASSLDGTNTGELFF	TRBV11-2	TRBJ2-2
CAIGLSNQPQHF	TRBV10-3	TRBJ1-5
CASSPRGDSGRGKETQYF	TRBV9	TRBJ2-5
CASSPTGQGNTIYF	TRBV28	TRBJ1-3
CASSAADRNNYGYTF	TRBV28	TRBJ1-2
CASSAPWGGQGAEAFF	TRBV28	TRBJ1-1
CASSPGTGADTQYF	TRBV5-1	TRBJ2-3
CASIGLAGQQYF	TRBV28	TRBJ2-7
CASSLTGERDTEAFF	TRBV5-1	TRBJ1-1
CASSLRGQGNRLVTEAFF	TRBV5-6	TRBJ1-1
CASSMGTGTGVRNEQFF	TRBV19	TRBJ2-1
CASSFPRTSGRGGTDTQYF	TRBV28	TRBJ2-3
CATSDPAVSNQPQHF	TRBV24-1	TRBJ1-5
CAWRGGTGADEQYF	TRBV30	TRBJ2-7
CASSFRGSYGYTF	TRBV6-5	TRBJ1-2
CASSGTGGRGYTF	TRBV28	TRBJ1-2
CASGQGALQNGYTF	TRBV7-3	TRBJ1-2
CASSPLGQGRGYTF	TRBV28	TRBJ1-2
CAISGAGDYYGYTF	TRBV10-3	TRBJ1-2
CAWSNSGRAHNEQFF	TRBV30	TRBJ2-1
CASSVASTLLGRETQYF	TRBV9	TRBJ2-5
CASSYGTSGSTDTQYF	TRBV6-2/TRBV6-3	TRBJ2-3
CASSQGLGHTQETQYF	TRBV4-1	TRBJ2-5
CASSPYRTERYTEAFF	TRBV28	TRBJ1-1
CASSSLRHVDQPQHF	TRBV6-5	TRBJ1-5
CASSVAGRTYEQYF	TRBV9	TRBJ2-7
CASSTVRGGPNTEAFF	TRBV9	TRBJ1-1
CASSVDEGVSYGYTF	TRBV9	TRBJ1-2
CASSVDIHHTYEQYF	TRBV9	TRBJ2-7
CASSPEGPSQFF	TRBV9	TRBJ2-1
CAWSGRQGRMDTQYF	TRBV30	TRBJ2-3